A single T cell receptor beta chain is shown here with its context. Its antigen is still unknown. The sample is drawn from a study of cytomegalovirus exposure and HLA in healthy donors. Germline CDR1 and CDR2: MNHNS and SASEGT. V dropped 0 bases and J dropped 8; count of bases not matched to a gene: 7. The CDR3 spans 15 residues. Findings and limits, study-wide: The authors assumed roughly uniform sequencing depth across donors for presence/absence analyses.

The PCR made use of 60 Vbeta and 13 Jbeta primers. Clones were sequenced by immunoSEQ multiplex PCR, and TCRdb holds only the in-frame ones, with some missing. The sample has 85,000 to 120,000 clones, about 60% seen once. This TCR derives from a human donor in good health. The sample consisted of PBMCs. V gene TRBV6-1 combines with J gene TRBJ2-1; 7 bases line up with TRBD2. The CDR3 DNA is TGTGCCAGCAGTGAAGCCTATACAGCGGGATATGAGCAGTTCTTC. It is translated as CASSEAYTAGYEQFF.